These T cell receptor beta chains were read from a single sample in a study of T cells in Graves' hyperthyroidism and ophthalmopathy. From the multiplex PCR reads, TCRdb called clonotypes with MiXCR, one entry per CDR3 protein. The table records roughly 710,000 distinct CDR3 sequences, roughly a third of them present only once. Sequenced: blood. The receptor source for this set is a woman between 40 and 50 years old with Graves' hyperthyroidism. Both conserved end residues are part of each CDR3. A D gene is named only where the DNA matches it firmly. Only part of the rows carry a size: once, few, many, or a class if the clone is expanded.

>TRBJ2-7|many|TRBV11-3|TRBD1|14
CASSNRDRGYEQYF
TGTGCCAGCAGCAACCGGGACAGGGGCTACGAGCAGTACTTC
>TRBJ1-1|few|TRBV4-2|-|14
CASSQDSKASEAFF
TGTGCCAGCAGCCAAGATAGTAAGGCGTCCGAAGCTTTCTTT
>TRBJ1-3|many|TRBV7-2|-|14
CASSLVGQKDTIYF
TGTGCCAGCAGCTTAGTAGGGCAGAAAGACACCATATATTTT
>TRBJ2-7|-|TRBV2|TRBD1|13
CASEGTGVYEQYF
TGTGCCAGCGAGGGGACAGGGGTCTACGAGCAGTACTTC
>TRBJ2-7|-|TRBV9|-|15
CASSVGGGYTYEQYF
TGTGCCAGCAGCGTAGGAGGGGGGTATACCTACGAGCAGTACTTC
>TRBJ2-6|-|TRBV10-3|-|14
CAISTWPGANVLTF
TGTGCCATCTCCACATGGCCTGGGGCCAACGTCCTGACTTTC
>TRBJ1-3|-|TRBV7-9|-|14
CASSHSRSGNTIYF
TGTGCCAGCTCCCACTCTCGCTCTGGAAACACCATATATTTT
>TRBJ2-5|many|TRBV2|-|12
CASRDTPETQYF
TGTGCCAGCAGGGATACCCCGGAGACCCAGTACTTC
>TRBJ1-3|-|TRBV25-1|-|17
CASSPPGGSLSGNTIYF
TGTGCCAGCTCACCACCGGGGGGCTCACTCTCTGGAAACACCATATATTTT
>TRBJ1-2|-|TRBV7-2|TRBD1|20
CASSSPSSGQVMVFNYGYTF
TGTGCCAGCAGTTCCCCCAGCAGCGGACAGGTTATGGTATTCAACTATGGCTACACCTTC
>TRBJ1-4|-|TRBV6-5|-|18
CASSRNRRSAEGPAKLFF
TGTGCCAGCAGCCGTAATCGACGGTCTGCCGAGGGTCCTGCAAAACTGTTTTTT
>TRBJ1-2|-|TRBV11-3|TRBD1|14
CASSTTRQGDGYTF
TGTGCCAGCAGCACAACTCGACAGGGAGACGGCTACACCTTC
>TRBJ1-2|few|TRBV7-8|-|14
CASSQVPEPYGYTF
TGTGCCAGCAGCCAAGTACCGGAGCCCTATGGCTACACCTTC
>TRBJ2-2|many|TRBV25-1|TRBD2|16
CASSEWGAGPLGELFF
TGTGCCAGCAGTGAATGGGGAGCGGGACCCCTGGGGGAGCTGTTTTTT
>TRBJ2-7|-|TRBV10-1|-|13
CASMTEGTYEQYF
TGCGCCAGCATGACAGAAGGCACCTACGAGCAGTACTTC
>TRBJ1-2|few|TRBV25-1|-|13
CASRHGTTYGYTF
TGTGCCAGCAGGCACGGGACAACATATGGCTACACCTTC
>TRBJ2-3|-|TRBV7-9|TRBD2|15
CASSRSGRGTDTQYF
TGTGCCAGCAGCCGAAGCGGGAGAGGGACAGATACGCAGTATTTT
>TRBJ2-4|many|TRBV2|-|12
CASSDPQNIQYF
TGTGCCAGCAGTGATCCCCAAAACATTCAGTACTTC
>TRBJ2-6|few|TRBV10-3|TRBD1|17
CASTPDRGDSGANVLTF
TGTGCCAGCACCCCGGACAGGGGGGACTCTGGGGCCAACGTCCTGACTTTC
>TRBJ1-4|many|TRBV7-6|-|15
CASSLATGINEKLFF
TGTGCCAGCAGCTTAGCAACGGGGATTAATGAAAAACTGTTTTTT
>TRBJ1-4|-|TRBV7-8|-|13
CASSSPVSGKLFF
TGTGCCAGCAGCTCCCCCGTGAGCGGAAAACTGTTTTTT
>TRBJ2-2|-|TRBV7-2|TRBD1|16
CASSHGRTGRTGELFF
TGTGCCAGCAGCCACGGAAGGACAGGGAGGACCGGGGAGCTGTTTTTT
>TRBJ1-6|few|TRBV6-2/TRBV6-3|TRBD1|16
CASRTGTGIGNSPLHF
TGTGCCAGCCGGACCGGGACAGGGATCGGTAATTCACCCCTCCACTTT
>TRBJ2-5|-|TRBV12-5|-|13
CASGLADGETQYF
TGTGCTAGTGGTTTGGCGGACGGGGAGACCCAGTACTTC
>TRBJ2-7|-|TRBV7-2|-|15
CASSQEVRPNYEQYF
TGCGCCAGCAGCCAAGAAGTTCGACCGAACTACGAGCAGTACTTC
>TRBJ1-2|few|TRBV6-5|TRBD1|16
CASSSGQIYGYGGYTF
TGTGCCAGCAGTTCGGGACAGATCTATGGCTACGGTGGCTACACCTTC
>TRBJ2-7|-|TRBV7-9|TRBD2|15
CASSPRGLAGGEQYF
TGCGCCAGCAGCCCCCGGGGACTAGCGGGAGGCGAGCAGTACTTC
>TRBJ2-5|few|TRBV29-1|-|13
CSVDDGESVIPYF
TGCAGCGTTGACGACGGGGAGTCGGTGATCCCGTACTTC
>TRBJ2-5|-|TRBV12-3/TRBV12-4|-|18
CASSLGFWELERSETQYF
TGTGCCAGCAGTTTAGGATTCTGGGAGCTCGAACGTTCGGAGACCCAGTACTTC
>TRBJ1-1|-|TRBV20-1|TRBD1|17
CSALLFDRDVYSGEAFF
TGCAGTGCTCTTCTCTTTGACAGGGACGTTTATTCGGGTGAAGCTTTCTTT
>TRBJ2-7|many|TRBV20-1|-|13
CSASRSGTYEQYF
TGCAGTGCTAGCCGGTCGGGGACCTACGAGCAGTACTTC
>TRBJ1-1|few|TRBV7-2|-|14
CASSPRAYRSEAFF
TGTGCCAGCAGCCCGAGGGCTTACCGGAGTGAAGCTTTCTTT
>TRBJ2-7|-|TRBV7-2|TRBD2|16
CASSPRLAGGREEQYF
TGTGCCAGCAGCCCAAGACTAGCGGGGGGCCGTGAGGAGCAGTACTTC
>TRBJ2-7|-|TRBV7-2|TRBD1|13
CASMTGATYEQYF
TGTGCCAGCATGACAGGGGCAACCTACGAGCAGTACTTC
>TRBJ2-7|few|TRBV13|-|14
CASSLTGMRYEQYF
TGTGCCAGCAGCTTAACAGGGATGAGGTACGAGCAGTACTTC
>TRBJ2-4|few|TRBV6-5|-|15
CAISESTSLGNIQYF
TGTGCCATCAGTGAGTCGACGAGCTTGGGAAACATTCAGTACTTC
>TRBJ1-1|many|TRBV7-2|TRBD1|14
CASSQQGAGTEAFF
TGTGCCAGCAGCCAACAGGGGGCAGGAACTGAAGCTTTCTTT
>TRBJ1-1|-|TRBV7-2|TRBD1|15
CASSLGPGTGSEAFF
TGTGCCAGCAGCTTAGGGCCCGGGACAGGGTCTGAAGCTTTCTTT
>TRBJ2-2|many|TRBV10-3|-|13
CAISEKGDRELFF
TGTGCCATCAGTGAGAAAGGGGACAGGGAGCTGTTTTTT
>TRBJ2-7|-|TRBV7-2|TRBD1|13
CASRGDRNYEQYF
TGTGCCAGCCGCGGGGACAGGAACTACGAGCAGTACTTC
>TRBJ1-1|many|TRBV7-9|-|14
CASSGAVFYTEAFF
TGTGCCAGCAGCGGCGCAGTATTCTACACTGAAGCTTTCTTT
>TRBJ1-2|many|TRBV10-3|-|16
CAISEITGTSGGGYTF
TGTGCCATCAGTGAGATCACCGGGACCTCCGGGGGAGGCTACACCTTC
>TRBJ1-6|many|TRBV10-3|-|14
CAISVDRNNSPLHF
TGTGCCATCAGTGTCGACAGGAATAATTCACCCCTCCACTTT
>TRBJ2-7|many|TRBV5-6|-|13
CASRRTGIGEQYF
TGTGCCAGCAGGCGGACGGGAATTGGCGAGCAGTACTTC
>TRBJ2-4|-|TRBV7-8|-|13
CASRSNMKNIQYF
TGTGCCAGCAGGTCAAACATGAAAAACATTCAGTACTTC
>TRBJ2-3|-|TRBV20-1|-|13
CSARAGSTDTQYF
TGCAGTGCTAGAGCCGGGAGCACAGATACGCAGTATTTT
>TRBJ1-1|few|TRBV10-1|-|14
CASSESGLNTEAFF
TGCGCCAGCAGTGAGTCGGGTCTGAACACTGAAGCTTTCTTT
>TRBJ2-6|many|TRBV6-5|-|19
CASSYLGETGDSGANVLTF
TGTGCCAGCAGTTACTTGGGCGAAACCGGTGACTCTGGGGCCAACGTCCTGACTTTC
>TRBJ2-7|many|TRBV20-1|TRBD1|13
CSARGDREYEQYF
TGCAGTGCTAGAGGGGACAGGGAATACGAGCAGTACTTC
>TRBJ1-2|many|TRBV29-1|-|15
CSVDDRLGTSYGYTF
TGCAGCGTAGACGATCGTCTTGGGACCAGTTATGGCTACACCTTC
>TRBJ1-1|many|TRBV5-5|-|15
CASSPKRDMNTEAFF
TGTGCCAGCAGCCCAAAGAGGGACATGAACACTGAAGCTTTCTTT
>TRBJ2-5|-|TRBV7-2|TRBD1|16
CASSARTGSLQETQYF
TGTGCCAGCAGCGCCCGGACAGGCAGCCTGCAAGAGACCCAGTACTTC
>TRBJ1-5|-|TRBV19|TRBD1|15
CASSINSGQGWPQHF
TGTGCCAGTAGTATAAATTCGGGACAGGGGTGGCCCCAGCATTTT
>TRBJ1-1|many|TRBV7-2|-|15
CASSLGGGLNTEAFF
TGTGCCAGCAGCTTAGGGGGGGGCTTGAACACTGAAGCTTTCTTT
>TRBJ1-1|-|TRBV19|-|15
CASQERALRGTEAFF
TGTGCCAGTCAGGAGAGGGCATTGAGGGGCACTGAAGCTTTCTTT
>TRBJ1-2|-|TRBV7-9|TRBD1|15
CASSGGTGGLYGYTF
TGTGCCAGCAGCGGGGGGACAGGGGGCCTCTATGGCTACACCTTC
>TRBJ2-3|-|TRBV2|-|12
CASARETDTQYF
TGTGCCAGCGCGAGGGAGACAGATACGCAGTATTTT
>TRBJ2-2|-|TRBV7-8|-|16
CASSLGGGQDTGELFF
TGTGCCAGCAGCTTAGGGGGGGGCCAGGACACCGGGGAGCTGTTTTTT
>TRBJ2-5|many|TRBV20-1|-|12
CSAIRGGETQYF
TGCAGTGCTATAAGGGGTGGAGAGACCCAGTACTTC
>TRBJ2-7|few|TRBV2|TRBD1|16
CASSHSWTGEAYEQYF
TGTGCCAGCAGCCACAGCTGGACAGGGGAGGCGTACGAGCAGTACTTC